Each of the 19 T cell receptor beta chains below was sequenced from the same sample in a study of identical twins. Via MiXCR, TCRdb re-called the 5' RACE reads, giving one row per CDR3 protein. The repertoire holds 200,000 to 300,000 distinct CDR3 sequences, with 12% as singletons. Another study also made use of these data, one on yellow fever vaccine responses in identical twins.

The sequenced material came from memory (CD45RO+) T cells sorted from blood. The receptor source for this set is a woman between 18 and 29 years old in good health.

This chain links TRBV11-2 with TRBJ2-3; D possibly uses TRBD1 or TRBD2 (5 bases each). V was shortened by 1 base and J by 1 base, with 9 bases between the two germline ends. The CDR3 length is 15 residues. Germline CDR1 is SGHAT and CDR2 is FQNNGV. CDR3: CASSLGQGGTDTQYF. The CDR3 DNA is TGTGCCAGCAGCTTAGGTCAGGGAGGCACAGATACGCAGTATTTT.

This clonotype was seen more than once but under ten times. The chain is built from TRBV29-1 and TRBJ1-2; D gene uncertain. Germline lookup yields CDR1 SQVTM and CDR2 ANQGSEA. CDR3 size: 12 residues. Trimming stripped 4 bases from V and 5 bases from J, with 11 bases between. The CDR3 sequence: CSVATLIYGYTF. The DNA for the CDR3 is TGCAGCGTTGCGACGCTAATATATGGCTACACCTTC.

The chain joins TRBV4-3 to TRBJ1-5; D is unclear. Germline loops: CDR1 LGHNA, CDR2 YSLEER. Trimming cost V 1 base and J 0 bases, with 7 bases left between them. This CDR3 spans 15 amino acids. The CDR3 sequence is CASSQVPSSNQPQHF. For the CDR3, the DNA is TGCGCCAGCAGCCAAGTCCCCAGTAGCAATCAGCCCCAGCATTTT.

The genes are TRBV7-2 and TRBJ2-7; perhaps TRBD1 as D (6 bases). Trimming stripped 1 base from V and 5 bases from J, with 15 bases between. CDR1 and CDR2 from the germline V gene are SGHTA and FQGNSA. This CDR3 contains 15 residues. The CDR3 protein is CASSLGGSGTNEQYF. The CDR3 DNA sequence: TGTGCCAGCAGCTTAGGGGGGTCGGGGACAAACGAGCAGTACTTC. The complete variable domain, with remaining parts taken from reference TRBV7-2 and TRBJ2-7, reads GAGVSQSPSNKVTEKGKDVELRCDPISGHTALYWYRQSLGQGLEFLIYFQGNSAPDKSGLPSDRFSAERTGGSVSTLTIQRTQQEDSAVYLCASSLGGSGTNEQYFGPGTRLTVT.

With regard to this clonotype: A single base separates this from a much larger clone, so it may be a read error. The chain combines TRBV29-1 with TRBJ2-3; TRBD1 matches at 7 bases. This CDR3 contains 14 residues. V shed 8 bases, J shed 0 bases, and the junction held 8 bases outside the gene matches. Germline loops: CDR1 SQVTM, CDR2 ANQGSEA. The chain's CDR3 is CSCSRQGSTDTQYF. The CDR3, as DNA: TGCAGCTGCTCCAGACAGGGTAGCACAGATACGCAGTATTTT.

This clonotype has ten or more counts. This chain uses TRBV20-1 with TRBJ2-3, with 9 positions matching TRBD2. The V segment lost 1 base and the J segment 5 bases; nucleotides outside the gene matches: 13. Germline CDR1 reads DFQATT; CDR2 reads SNEGSKA (reference sequence). The CDR3 sequence is 17 residues long. CDR3 region: CSARGALGLAWGDTQYF. As DNA, the CDR3 is TGCAGTGCTAGAGGGGCCTTGGGACTAGCATGGGGAGATACGCAGTATTTT.

This clonotype was counted ten times or more. V gene TRBV6-4 combines with J gene TRBJ2-3, with D maybe TRBD1 (6 bases). The CDR3 spans 13 residues. Germline V CDR1 and CDR2: MRHNA, SNTAGT. V was clipped by 4 bases and J by 6 bases, with 11 bases between them. The CDR3 coding sequence is TGTGCCAGCAGTGGGTCGGACAGCGATACGCAGTATTTT. This codes for CASSGSDSDTQYF.

The sample holds a few counts of this clonotype. The chain carries TRBV20-1 and TRBJ2-2; tentatively, D is TRBD1 or TRBD2 (5 bases each). With 3 bases removed from V and 0 bases from J, the gap between germline ends came to 11 bases. The CDR3 contains 15 residues. Germline values: CDR1 DFQATT, CDR2 SNEGSKA (reference sequence). The CDR3 region is CSASPGATNTGELFF. In DNA form, the CDR3 reads TGCAGTGCTAGCCCCGGGGCCACGAACACCGGGGAGCTGTTTTTT.

The sample holds a few counts of this clonotype. This chain joins TRBV10-3 and TRBJ2-5, with 14 bases that match TRBD2. Germline CDR1 ENHRY, CDR2 SYGVKD. CDR3 size: 15 residues. Unmatched junction bases numbered 4, after V lost 6 bases and J lost 4 bases. CDR3 sequence reads: CAIRGTSGGGETQYF. The CDR3 nucleotides read TGTGCCATCAGGGGGACTAGCGGGGGAGGAGAGACCCAGTACTTC.

V is TRBV3-1 and J is TRBJ2-7; 7 nucleotides agree with TRBD1. Germline V gene sequence: CDR1 LGHDT, CDR2 YNNKEL (reference sequence). J gave up 6 bases and V 2 bases, and 13 bases lay outside the gene matches. The CDR3 covers 16 residues. The CDR3 here is CASSQTPGTVTIEQYF. DNA of the CDR3: TGTGCCAGCAGCCAAACCCCCGGGACAGTTACGATCGAGCAGTACTTC.

This clonotype occurred many times. V usage is TRBV15 and J usage is TRBJ2-1; 12 nucleotides align to TRBD2. J was trimmed by 2 bases and V by 1 base; bases with no gene match: 6. The CDR3 runs to 18 residues. Germline assignment: CDR1 LNHNV and CDR2 YYDKDF (reference sequence). CDR3 loop: CATSRVAASGGAYNEQFF. The CDR3, as DNA: TGTGCCACCAGCAGAGTTGCTGCTAGCGGGGGGGCCTACAATGAGCAGTTCTTC.

This chain uses TRBV20-1 with TRBJ2-5, with TRBD2 matching over 7 bases. The CDR3 has 14 residues. Germline loops: CDR1 DFQATT, CDR2 SNEGSKA (reference sequence). The ends lost 5 bases at V and 2 bases at J; junction bases unmatched: 8. CDR3 loop: CSASAGRVQETQYF. The CDR3 region has the DNA TGCAGTGCTTCAGCAGGGAGGGTACAAGAGACCCAGTACTTC.

V gene TRBV12-3 or TRBV12-4 combines with J gene TRBJ1-1; D ambiguous. The CDR3 is 11 amino acids. The V end was cut by 6 bases, the J end by 7 bases, with 9 bases between. The CDR3 here is CASRRQGEAFF. CDR3 bases: TGTGCCAGCAGGCGACAAGGTGAAGCTTTCTTT.

This clonotype was counted at least ten times. This chain links TRBV5-1 with TRBJ1-6; TRBD1 matches 9 bases. The CDR3 covers 14 residues. Germline trimming cut 7 bases from V and 10 bases from J; bases unmatched to any gene: 9. CDR1 and CDR2 from the germline V gene are SGHRS and YFSETQ. DNA of the CDR3: TGCGCCAGCGTCCAGGACAGGGGCGGCTCACCCCTCCACTTT. The encoded protein is CASVQDRGGSPLHF.

This clonotype has more than one count but fewer than ten. V and J are TRBV29-1 and TRBJ1-3; D is ambiguous. V lost 3 bases and J lost 3, with 12 bases in between. This CDR3 contains 14 residues. Germline CDR1 and CDR2: SQVTM and ANQGSEA. The CDR3 here is CSVEWGLSGNTIYF. The CDR3 nucleotides read TGCAGCGTTGAGTGGGGATTGAGTGGAAACACCATATATTTT.

V usage is TRBV28 and J usage is TRBJ2-6; a weak D match, TRBD1 (6 bases). Trimming cost V 6 bases and J 1 base, with 7 bases left between them. Germline-derived CDR1 and CDR2 are MDHEN and SYDVKM. The CDR3 has 14 residues. CDR3 nucleotides: TGTGCCAGCAGAAGGGGGTCTGGGGCCAACGTCCTGACTTTC. It translates to CASRRGSGANVLTF.

This clonotype was seen a handful of times. The chain couples TRBV4-1 to TRBJ2-2; D is undetermined. V lost 5 bases, J lost 3 bases, and 7 bases lay in between. CDR1 and CDR2 from the germline V gene are MGHRA and YSYEKL. This CDR3 region has 13 residues. As DNA, the CDR3 is TGCGCCAGCAGCGCCGCCCACACCGGGGAGCTGTTTTTT. It encodes CASSAAHTGELFF.

This clonotype was picked up many times. The chain couples TRBV28 to TRBJ2-6; D gene ambiguous. V gave up 6 bases and J gave up 1 base, with 10 bases separating them. The CDR3 consists of 15 residues. Germline V gene sequence: CDR1 MDHEN, CDR2 SYDVKM. CDR3 loop: CASSPPVSGANVLTF. DNA of the CDR3: TGTGCCAGCAGCCCTCCCGTGTCTGGGGCCAACGTCCTGACTTTC. Full variable domain (rest looked up from reference TRBV28 and TRBJ2-6): DVKVTQSSRYLVKRTGEKVFLECVQDMDHENMFWYRQDPGLGLRLIYFSYDVKMKEKGDIPEGYSVSREKKERFSLILESASTNQTSMYLCASSPPVSGANVLTFGAGSRLTVL.

This clonotype was seen ten or more times. The rearrangement links TRBV20-1 to TRBJ2-1; TRBD1 aligns across 8 bases. Trimming took 5 bases from V and 9 from J; bases not matched to a gene: 3. The CDR3 runs 11 residues. From germline, CDR1 is DFQATT and CDR2 SNEGSKA (reference sequence). The CDR3 DNA sequence: TGCAGTGCTCCCGGACAGGGTGAGCAGTTCTTC. It codes for CSAPGQGEQFF.